These 2 T cell receptor beta chains originate from one sample sequenced in a study of blood T cell repertoires in COVID-19. Measured with immunoSEQ multiplex PCR; TCRdb has only the in-frame clones, and not every one. The data show 250,000 to 300,000 clones, roughly 80% seen once. The specimen sequenced was PBMCs or T cells enriched from blood (not recorded which). The origin of the receptors is a man aged 35-49 years who had been exposed to COVID-19.

The chain links TRBV19 to TRBJ2-5; TRBD1 is a possible D gene (5 bases). Germline loops: CDR1 LNHDA, CDR2 SQIVND (reference sequence). The CDR3 covers 12 residues. V shed 2 bases and J shed 5 bases, with 6 bases lying between them. CDR3 in DNA: TGTGCCAGTAGTATATCAGGGGAGACCCAGTACTTC. This encodes CASSISGETQYF.

The chain has TRBV4-2 and TRBJ2-2, with 8 bases lining up with TRBD2. The CDR3 covers 16 residues. Per germline, CDR1 LGHNA and CDR2 YNFKEQ. V trimming: 0 bases; J trimming: 5 bases; junction bases outside the gene matches: 5. CDR3 protein: CASSQESGSRTGELFF. DNA for the CDR3: TGTGCCAGCAGCCAAGAGAGCGGGAGTCGGACCGGGGAGCTGTTTTTT.